The 28 T cell receptor beta chains below were found in one sample sequenced in a study of cytomegalovirus exposure and HLA in healthy donors. Vbeta (60) and Jbeta (13) primers were used in the PCR. Repertoires were generated with immunoSEQ multiplex PCR, while TCRdb's copy carries only in-frame clones and drops some. This sample's table reports roughly 50,000 clones. The sequenced material came from PBMCs. These TCRs come from a female donor in good health and CMV-seronegative.

The gene calls are TRBV7-3 and TRBJ1-1; 9 positions match TRBD1. There are 14 residues in the CDR3. V gave up 5 bases and J gave up 5 bases; unmatched junction bases: 6. In germline, CDR1 is SGHTA, CDR2 FQGTGA. The CDR3 loop reads CASSIQGAGTEAFF. The CDR3 coding sequence is TGTGCCAGCAGCATACAGGGGGCTGGTACTGAAGCTTTCTTT.

The chain joins TRBV27 to TRBJ2-7, with D possibly matching TRBD2 (6 bases). This CDR3 has 14 amino acids. V was cut by 6 bases and J by 4 bases, with 16 bases left in between. Germline assignment: CDR1 MNHEY and CDR2 SMNVEV (reference sequence). CDR3: CASRPGEVPYEQYF. CDR3 bases: TGTGCCAGCAGGCCCGGGGAGGTTCCTTACGAGCAGTACTTC.

This chain uses TRBV10-2 with TRBJ2-2; 7 positions agree with TRBD2. After removal of 3 bases from V and 0 bases from J, the junction contained 7 bases not matched to a gene. The CDR3 has 17 amino acids. CDR1 and CDR2 (germline): WSHSY, SAAADI. CDR3 sequence (DNA): TGCGCCAGCAGTGAAAAAGCTAGCGGAGCGAACACCGGGGAGCTGTTTTTT. This gives the protein CASSEKASGANTGELFF.

The chain couples TRBV2 to TRBJ1-4; 7 positions match TRBD1. Trimming cost V 6 bases and J 1 base; bases outside gene matches: 8. Germline lookup yields CDR1 SNHLY and CDR2 FYNNEI. There are 16 residues in the CDR3. CDR3 sequence reads: CASREGQQLTNEKLFF. CDR3 bases: TGTGCCAGCAGGGAGGGACAGCAGTTAACTAATGAAAAACTGTTTTTT.

The chain is built from TRBV30 and TRBJ2-5; D uncertain. The CDR3 is made up of 15 amino acids. The germline V gene has CDR1 GTSNPN and CDR2 SVGIG (reference sequence). Trimming removed 0 bases at V and 5 bases at J, with 16 bases between. This CDR3 reads CAWSVTVSPWETQYF. For the CDR3, the DNA is TGTGCCTGGAGTGTAACCGTAAGCCCGTGGGAGACCCAGTACTTC.

The chain recombines TRBV6-1 with TRBJ2-7; perhaps TRBD1 as D (6 bases). V gave up 2 bases and J gave up 1 base, with 9 bases separating them. Germline values: CDR1 MNHNS, CDR2 SASEGT. The CDR3 length is 14 residues. The CDR3 DNA follows: TGTGCCAGCAGTGAAAGGGGGACGTCCTACGAGCAGTACTTC. Amino acids: CASSERGTSYEQYF.

V gene TRBV5-1 combines with J gene TRBJ2-3, with TRBD1 identical over 8 bases. Germline values: CDR1 SGHRS, CDR2 YFSETQ. CDR3 length: 13 amino acids. The junction had 5 bases not matched to a gene; V was cut back by 6 bases and J by 5 bases. CDR3 in DNA: TGCGCCAGCACCATGGGACAGGTAGATACGCAGTATTTT. Translated, it gives CASTMGQVDTQYF.

The V call is TRBV5-1, the J call TRBJ2-7; possibly TRBD1 for D (6 bases). Trimming pared 5 bases from V and 2 bases from J, leaving 17 bases between. Germline CDR1 SGHRS, CDR2 YFSETQ. The CDR3 has 15 amino acids. CDR3 loop: CASSRTGLSAYEQYF. CDR3 in DNA: TGCGCCAGCAGTCGAACAGGGTTGAGCGCCTACGAGCAGTACTTC.

The J gene is TRBJ1-2, the V gene TRBV7-2; D unclear. In germline, CDR1 is SGHTA, CDR2 FQGNSA. The CDR3 totals 15 residues. V was pared by 1 base and J by 0 bases, with 9 bases between. The CDR3: CASSLETQANYGYTF. The CDR3 DNA is TGTGCCAGCAGCTTAGAAACTCAGGCTAACTATGGCTACACCTTC.

For the CDR3, the DNA is TGTGCCAGTAGTGCGACCGGAGTAGGGGGCGGCGAAAAACTGTTTTTT. Its protein product is CASSATGVGGGEKLFF. This sequence joins TRBV19 and TRBJ1-4; 7 nucleotides match TRBD1. Looked up from germline, CDR1 is LNHDA and CDR2 is SQIVND (reference sequence). V gave up 5 bases and J gave up 8 bases; unmatched junction bases: 14. This CDR3 has 16 residues.

The genes are TRBV5-8 and TRBJ2-7; no clear D gene. This CDR3 region has 14 residues. Germline CDR1 reads SGHTS; CDR2 reads YDEGEE. Between the trimmed V and J ends, which lost 7 bases and 1 base, there was a span of 15 bases. CDR3 sequence: CASRLPGGSYEQYF. CDR3 bases: TGTGCCAGCCGTCTCCCAGGTGGGTCCTACGAGCAGTACTTC.

The chain uses TRBV19 and TRBJ1-5, with D uncertain. The CDR3 spans 14 residues. Looked up from germline, CDR1 is LNHDA and CDR2 is SQIVND (reference sequence). V lost 6 bases to trimming and J lost 0 bases, with 9 bases between them. The CDR3 loop reads CASRGSYSNQPQHF. In DNA, the CDR3 is TGTGCCAGTAGGGGCAGTTATAGCAATCAGCCCCAGCATTTT.

V gene TRBV5-1 combines with J gene TRBJ1-1; TRBD1 might be the D (6 bases). Germline V gene sequence: CDR1 SGHRS, CDR2 YFSETQ. This CDR3 is 14 amino acids long. Between the trimmed V and J ends, which lost 2 bases and 5 bases, there was a span of 13 bases. This chain's CDR3 is CASSFSGEGTEAFF. The CDR3 region has the DNA TGCGCCAGCAGCTTTTCAGGGGAGGGGACTGAAGCTTTCTTT.

The chain is built from TRBV7-9 and TRBJ1-1; D possibly corresponds to TRBD1 (6 bases). The germline V gene encodes CDR1 SEHNR and CDR2 FQNEAQ (reference sequence). Trimming shortened V by 6 bases and J by 0 bases, and 14 bases separated the two germline ends. The CDR3 loop spans 15 amino acids. CDR3 region: CASRPRDTLNTEAFF. CDR3 bases: TGTGCCAGCAGACCTCGGGACACCTTGAACACTGAAGCTTTCTTT.

This rearrangement joins TRBV29-1 to TRBJ1-4; no clear D gene. Germline V lookup: CDR1 SQVTM, CDR2 ANQGSEA. CDR3 length: 13 residues. The V and J ends lost 3 bases and 7 bases respectively, with 12 bases between them. CDR3 in amino acids: CSVEAFSGEKLFF. The CDR3 DNA sequence: TGCAGCGTTGAGGCGTTCAGCGGTGAAAAACTGTTTTTT.

The rearrangement links TRBV19 to TRBJ1-6, with TRBD1 identical over 11 bases. The germline V gene encodes CDR1 LNHDA and CDR2 SQIVND (reference sequence). The CDR3 consists of 15 residues. V dropped 3 bases and J dropped 10; count of bases not matched to a gene: 5. The CDR3 reads CASSIGGTGGSPLHF. CDR3 sequence (DNA): TGTGCCAGTAGTATCGGCGGGACAGGGGGATCACCCCTCCACTTT.

This chain connects TRBV13 to TRBJ2-3, with D unclear. The CDR3 totals 12 residues. Per the germline V gene, CDR1 is PRHDT and CDR2 is FYEKMQ (reference sequence). The V gene lost 2 bases and the J gene lost 3 bases, with 3 bases spanning the gap. The CDR3 coding sequence is TGTGCCAGCAGCTTACTGACAGATACGCAGTATTTT. This sequence encodes CASSLLTDTQYF.

V usage is TRBV7-3 and J usage is TRBJ2-2; 7 bases line up with TRBD2. The CDR3 is 16 residues long. Losses at the gene ends were 4 bases for V and 5 bases for J; bases not matched to a gene: 10. Germline values: CDR1 SGHTA, CDR2 FQGTGA. The CDR3 coding sequence is TGTGCCAGCAGCTCCCCCCGGGGGGTATCGACCGGGGAGCTGTTTTTT. Amino acids: CASSSPRGVSTGELFF.

The rearrangement joins TRBV5-1 to TRBJ2-1; 9 bases match TRBD2. Germline V gene sequence: CDR1 SGHRS, CDR2 YFSETQ. This CDR3 has 16 amino acids. Trimming removed 4 bases from V and 2 bases from J; junction bases left unmatched: 7. The CDR3 region has the DNA TGCGCCAGCAGCCCCGGACTAGCGAACACCTACAATGAGCAGTTCTTC. Amino acids: CASSPGLANTYNEQFF. Together with reference TRBV5-1 and TRBJ2-1, the CDR3 gives the full variable domain: KAGVTQTPRYLIKTRGQQVTLSCSPISGHRSVSWYQQTPGQGLQFLFEYFSETQRNKGNFPGRFSGRQFSNSRSEMNVSTLELGDSALYLCASSPGLANTYNEQFFGPGTRLTVL.

Written as DNA, the CDR3 is TGTGCCAGTGCTCCGCAGGACAGGTATGTGACTGAAGCTTTCTTT. This codes for CASAPQDRYVTEAFF. This rearrangement joins TRBV19 to TRBJ1-1; 7 bases match TRBD1. CDR3 size: 15 residues. With V trimmed by 8 bases and J by 5 bases, 14 bases remained unmatched. Germline lookup yields CDR1 LNHDA and CDR2 SQIVND (reference sequence).

The chain couples TRBV4-3 to TRBJ1-2; TRBD1 is a possible D gene (6 bases). The length of the CDR3 is 19 residues. V shed 0 bases and J shed 2 bases, with 22 bases lying between them. Per the germline V gene, CDR1 is LGHNA and CDR2 is YSLEER. The CDR3 protein is CASSQDVWGGLGSNYGYTF. Here the CDR3 DNA reads TGCGCCAGCAGCCAAGATGTCTGGGGGGGGCTCGGGTCGAACTATGGCTACACCTTC.

This chain connects TRBV4-3 to TRBJ2-1; 7 bases line up with TRBD1. J lost 2 bases, V lost 0 bases, and 7 bases had no gene match. Germline CDR1 reads LGHNA; CDR2 reads YSLEER. There are 17 residues in the CDR3. DNA of the CDR3: TGCGCCAGCAGCCAAGATAGGCGACAGGGAACCTACAATGAGCAGTTCTTC. It codes for CASSQDRRQGTYNEQFF.

The V and J genes are TRBV18 and TRBJ2-2, with D possibly TRBD2 on 5 matching bases. Trimming shortened V by 6 bases and J by 5 bases, and 10 bases separated the two germline ends. Germline V CDR1 and CDR2: KGHSH, LQKENI. The CDR3 loop spans 13 amino acids. The CDR3 DNA follows: TGTGCCAGCTCTAGCCGGGGAACCGGGGAGCTGTTTTTT. Protein sequence: CASSSRGTGELFF.

J is TRBJ1-1 and V is TRBV30; D is unresolved. The CDR3 loop spans 8 amino acids. Germline V CDR1 and CDR2: GTSNPN, SVGIG (reference sequence). V shed 6 bases and J shed 8 bases, with 4 bases lying between them. The CDR3, as DNA: TGTGCCTGCCAGGAAGCTTTCTTT. The encoded protein is CACQEAFF.

This chain links TRBV5-4 with TRBJ1-1; D perhaps matches TRBD1 (5 bases). Trimming removed 0 bases from V and 2 bases from J, with 11 bases in between. CDR1 and CDR2 from the germline V gene are SGHNT and YYREEE (reference sequence). The CDR3 has 15 residues. CDR3 bases: TGTGCCAGCAGCTTGGCCCGGCAGGGAAACACTGAAGCTTTCTTT. Its translation: CASSLARQGNTEAFF.

Turning to this clone: A read error may account for a junction end that differs from germline. The chain uses TRBV4-2 and TRBJ1-2, with D perhaps TRBD1 (5 bases). The CDR3 totals 14 residues. Germline V gene lookup returns CDR1 LGHNA and CDR2 YNFKEQ. In nucleotides, the CDR3 is TGTGCCAGCAGCCAGGGGGGGATCCCCGGTGGCGACACCTTC. Protein sequence: CASSQGGIPGGDTF.

The chain carries TRBV9 and TRBJ2-5, with 8 bases that match TRBD1. CDR3 length: 14 residues. The germline V gene encodes CDR1 SGDLS and CDR2 YYNGEE. Trimming at V came to 6 bases and at J to 3 bases, leaving 7 bases not matched to a gene. Written as DNA, the CDR3 is TGTGCCAGCAACCCGGACAGGGAGGAAGAGACCCAGTACTTC. The encoded protein is CASNPDREEETQYF.

V gene TRBV5-1 combines with J gene TRBJ1-6; 7 nucleotides agree with TRBD1. This CDR3 region has 15 residues. V dropped 4 bases and J dropped 8; count of bases not matched to a gene: 9. Germline assignment: CDR1 SGHRS and CDR2 YFSETQ. The CDR3 spells CASSTEGQKYSPLHF. CDR3 coding DNA: TGCGCCAGCAGCACAGAGGGACAGAAATATTCACCCCTCCACTTT.